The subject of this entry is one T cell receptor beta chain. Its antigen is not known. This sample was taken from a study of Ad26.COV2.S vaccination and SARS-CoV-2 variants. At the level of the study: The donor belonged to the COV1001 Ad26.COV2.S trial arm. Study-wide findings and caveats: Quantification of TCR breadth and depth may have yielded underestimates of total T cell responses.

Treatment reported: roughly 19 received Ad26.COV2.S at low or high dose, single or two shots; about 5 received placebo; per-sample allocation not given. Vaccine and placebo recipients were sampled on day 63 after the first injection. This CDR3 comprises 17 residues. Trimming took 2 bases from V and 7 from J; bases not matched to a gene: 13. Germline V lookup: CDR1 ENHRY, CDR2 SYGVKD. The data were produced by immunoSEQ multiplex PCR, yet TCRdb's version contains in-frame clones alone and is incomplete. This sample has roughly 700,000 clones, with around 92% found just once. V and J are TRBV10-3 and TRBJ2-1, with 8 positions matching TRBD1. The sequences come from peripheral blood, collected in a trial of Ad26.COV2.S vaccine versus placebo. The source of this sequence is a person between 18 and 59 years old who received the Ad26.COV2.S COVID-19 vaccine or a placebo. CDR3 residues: CAISEPAGTGGGNEQFF. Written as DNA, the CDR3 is TGTGCCATCAGTGAGCCGGCGGGAACAGGGGGTGGGAATGAGCAGTTCTTC.